This T cell receptor (beta chain) was identified in a study of blood T cells in healthy people across ages. PCR was performed a second time for about 7 to 11 cycles using a sample-barcoded 5' primer and a J-beta primer mix. Each CDR3 protein gets one entry after TCRdb re-called the 5' RACE reads with MiXCR. Of about 680,000 distinct CDR3 sequences listed, around 49% are singletons. This clonotype has just a few counts. V was trimmed by 7 bases and J by 4 bases, leaving 16 bases between them. Germline-derived CDR1 and CDR2 are SGHAT and FQDESV (reference sequence). The CDR3 is made up of 14 amino acids.

This TCR was sampled from a woman between 55 and 75 years old in good health. J is TRBJ2-5 and V is TRBV11-1; TRBD2 might be the D (5 bases). Sequenced sample: blood. CDR3 nucleotides: TGTGCCAGCACCATCCCCTACAGCGGAGAGACCCAGTACTTC. Its protein product is CASTIPYSGETQYF. The entire variable domain, with the rest obtained from reference TRBV11-1 and TRBJ2-5, is as follows: EAEVAQSPRYKITEKSQAVAFWCDPISGHATLYWYRQILGQGPELLVQFQDESVVDDSQLPKDRFSAERLKGVDSTLKIQPAELGDSAMYLCASTIPYSGETQYFGPGTRLLVL.